This T cell receptor (beta chain) was recorded in a study of breast tumors, draining lymph nodes, adjacent tissues. Study outcomes and limitations: Data fit most tumor T cells coming from lymph node, expanding in tumor. That most tumor T cells come from lymph nodes remained unproven.

In this sample, this clonotype turned up many times. Its specificity is not known. Per the germline V gene, CDR1 is ENHRY and CDR2 is SYGVKD. V was shortened by 0 bases and J by 5 bases, with 14 bases between the two germline ends. CDR3 size: 16 residues. TCRdb independently ran MiXCR on the multiplex PCR reads; one entry per CDR3 protein. The sample lists roughly 14,000 distinct CDR3 sequences, roughly 52% occurring once. Sequencing used tumor-adjacent breast tissue. The V gene is TRBV10-3, the J gene TRBJ2-1; D is undetermined. This sequence originates from a female donor with breast cancer. Some clones in this sample may be carry-over from other donors' samples. As DNA, the CDR3 is TGTGCCATCAGTGAGTCGCCAAGCACCGCTAACAATGAGCAGTTCTTC. Residues: CAISESPSTANNEQFF.